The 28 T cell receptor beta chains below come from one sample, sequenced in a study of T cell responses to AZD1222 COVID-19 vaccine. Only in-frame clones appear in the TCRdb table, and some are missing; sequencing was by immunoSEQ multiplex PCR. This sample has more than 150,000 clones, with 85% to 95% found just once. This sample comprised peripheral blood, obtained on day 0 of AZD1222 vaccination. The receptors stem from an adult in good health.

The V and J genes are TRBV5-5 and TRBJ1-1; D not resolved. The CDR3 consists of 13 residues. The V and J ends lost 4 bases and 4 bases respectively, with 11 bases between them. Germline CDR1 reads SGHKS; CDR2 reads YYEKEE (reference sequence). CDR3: CASSPGRSTEAFF. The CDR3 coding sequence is TGTGCCAGCAGCCCGGGCAGGTCCACTGAAGCTTTCTTT.

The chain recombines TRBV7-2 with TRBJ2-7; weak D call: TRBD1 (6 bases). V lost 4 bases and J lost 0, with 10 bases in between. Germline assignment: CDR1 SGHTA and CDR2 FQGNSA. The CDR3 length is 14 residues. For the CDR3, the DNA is TGTGCCAGCAGCTATACACAGGGCTCCTACGAGCAGTACTTC. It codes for CASSYTQGSYEQYF.

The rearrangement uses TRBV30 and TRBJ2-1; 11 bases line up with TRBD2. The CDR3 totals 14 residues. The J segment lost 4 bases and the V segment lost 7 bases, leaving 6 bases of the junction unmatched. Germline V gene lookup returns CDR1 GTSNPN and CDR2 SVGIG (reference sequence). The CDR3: CAYTGTSGYNEQFF. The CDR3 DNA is TGTGCCTATACCGGGACTAGCGGATACAATGAGCAGTTCTTC.

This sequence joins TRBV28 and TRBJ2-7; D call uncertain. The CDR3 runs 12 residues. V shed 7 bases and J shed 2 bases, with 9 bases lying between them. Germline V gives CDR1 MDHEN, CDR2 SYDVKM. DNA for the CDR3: TGTGCCAGCACCAAGGCCCCCTACGAGCAGTACTTC. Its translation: CASTKAPYEQYF.

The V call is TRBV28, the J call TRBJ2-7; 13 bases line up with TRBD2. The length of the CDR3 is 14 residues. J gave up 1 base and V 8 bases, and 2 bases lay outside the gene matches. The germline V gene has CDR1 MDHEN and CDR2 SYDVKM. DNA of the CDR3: TGTGCCAGCGAGACTAGCGGGAGGTCCTACGAGCAGTACTTC. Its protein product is CASETSGRSYEQYF.

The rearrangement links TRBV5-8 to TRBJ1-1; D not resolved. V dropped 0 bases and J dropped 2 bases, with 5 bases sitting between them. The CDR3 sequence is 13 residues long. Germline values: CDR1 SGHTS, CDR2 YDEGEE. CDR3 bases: TGTGCCAGCAGCTTGGCGCACAACACTGAAGCTTTCTTT. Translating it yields CASSLAHNTEAFF.

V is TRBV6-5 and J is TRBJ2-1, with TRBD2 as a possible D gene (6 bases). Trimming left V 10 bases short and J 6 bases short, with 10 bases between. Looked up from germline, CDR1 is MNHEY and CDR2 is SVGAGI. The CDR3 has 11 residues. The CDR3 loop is CATFSGNEQFF. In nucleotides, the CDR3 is TGTGCCACCTTTAGCGGCAATGAGCAGTTCTTC.

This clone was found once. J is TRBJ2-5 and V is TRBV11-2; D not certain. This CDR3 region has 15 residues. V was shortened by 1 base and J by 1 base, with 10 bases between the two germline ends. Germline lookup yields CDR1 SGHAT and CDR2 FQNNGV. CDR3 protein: CASSLVADPQETQYF. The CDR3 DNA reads TGTGCCAGCAGCTTAGTAGCCGATCCCCAAGAGACCCAGTACTTC.

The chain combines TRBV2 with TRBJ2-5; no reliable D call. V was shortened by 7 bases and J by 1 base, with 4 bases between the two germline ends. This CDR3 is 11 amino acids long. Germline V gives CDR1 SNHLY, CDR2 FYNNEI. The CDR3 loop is CASTFQETQYF. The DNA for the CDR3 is TGTGCCAGCACGTTCCAAGAGACCCAGTACTTC.

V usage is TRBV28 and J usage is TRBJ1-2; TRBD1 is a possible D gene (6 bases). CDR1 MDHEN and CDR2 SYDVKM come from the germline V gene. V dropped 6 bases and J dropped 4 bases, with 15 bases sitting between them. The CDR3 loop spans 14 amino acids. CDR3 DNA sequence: TGTGCCAGCAGCCCACAGGGACCTGGCTATGGCTACACCTTC. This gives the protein CASSPQGPGYGYTF.

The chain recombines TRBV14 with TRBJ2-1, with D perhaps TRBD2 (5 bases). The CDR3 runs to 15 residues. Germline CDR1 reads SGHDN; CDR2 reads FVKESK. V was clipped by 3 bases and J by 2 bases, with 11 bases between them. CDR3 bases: TGTGCCAGCAGCCAGGACTTTCAACCCTACAATGAGCAGTTCTTC. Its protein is CASSQDFQPYNEQFF.

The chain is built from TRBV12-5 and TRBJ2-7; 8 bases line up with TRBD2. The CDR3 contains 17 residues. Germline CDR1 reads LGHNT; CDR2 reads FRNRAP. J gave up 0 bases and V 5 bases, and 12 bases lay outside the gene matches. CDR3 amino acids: CASGISPREANSYEQYF. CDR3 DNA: TGTGCTAGTGGTATCTCGCCGCGGGAGGCCAACTCCTACGAGCAGTACTTC.

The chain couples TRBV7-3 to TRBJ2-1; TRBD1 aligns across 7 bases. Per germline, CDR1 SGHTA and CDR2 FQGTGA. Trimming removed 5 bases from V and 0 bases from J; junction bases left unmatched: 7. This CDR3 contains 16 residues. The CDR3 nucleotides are TGTGCCAGCAGCGAAACAGGGGCAAACTCCTACAATGAGCAGTTCTTC. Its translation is CASSETGANSYNEQFF.

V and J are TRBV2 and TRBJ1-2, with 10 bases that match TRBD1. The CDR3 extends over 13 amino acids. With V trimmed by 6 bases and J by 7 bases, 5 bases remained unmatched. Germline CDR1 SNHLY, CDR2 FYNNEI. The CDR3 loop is CASRAGTGAGYTF. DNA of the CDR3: TGTGCCAGCAGGGCCGGGACAGGGGCTGGCTACACCTTC. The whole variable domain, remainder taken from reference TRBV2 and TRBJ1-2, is EPEVTQTPSHQVTQMGQEVILRCVPISNHLYFYWYRQILGQKVEFLVSFYNNEISEKSEIFDDQFSVERPDGSNFTLKIRSTKLEDSAMYFCASRAGTGAGYTFGSGTRLTVV.

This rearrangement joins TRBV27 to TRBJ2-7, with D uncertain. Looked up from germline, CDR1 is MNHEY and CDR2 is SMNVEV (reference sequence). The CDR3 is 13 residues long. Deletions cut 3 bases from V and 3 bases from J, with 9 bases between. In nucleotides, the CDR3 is TGTGCCAGCAGTTTGTACTGGAACTACGAGCAGTACTTC. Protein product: CASSLYWNYEQYF.

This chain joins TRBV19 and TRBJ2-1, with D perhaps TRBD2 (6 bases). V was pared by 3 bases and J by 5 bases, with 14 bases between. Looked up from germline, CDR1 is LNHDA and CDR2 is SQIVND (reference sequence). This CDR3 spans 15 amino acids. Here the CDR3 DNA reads TGTGCCAGTAGTATCCCTAGCGCTAGGAACAATGAGCAGTTCTTC. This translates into CASSIPSARNNEQFF.

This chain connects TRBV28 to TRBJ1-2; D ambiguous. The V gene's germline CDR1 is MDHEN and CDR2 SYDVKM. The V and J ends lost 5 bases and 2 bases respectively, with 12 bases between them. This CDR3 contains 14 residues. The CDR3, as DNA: TGTGCCAGCAGTGTCCCCGGAGACAACTATGGCTACACCTTC. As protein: CASSVPGDNYGYTF.

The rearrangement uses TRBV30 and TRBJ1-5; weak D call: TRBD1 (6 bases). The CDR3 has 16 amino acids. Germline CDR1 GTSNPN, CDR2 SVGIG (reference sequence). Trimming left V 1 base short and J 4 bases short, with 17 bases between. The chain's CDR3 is CAWSGQTTGLNQPQHF. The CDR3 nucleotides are TGTGCCTGGAGTGGCCAAACCACAGGGTTGAATCAGCCCCAGCATTTT.

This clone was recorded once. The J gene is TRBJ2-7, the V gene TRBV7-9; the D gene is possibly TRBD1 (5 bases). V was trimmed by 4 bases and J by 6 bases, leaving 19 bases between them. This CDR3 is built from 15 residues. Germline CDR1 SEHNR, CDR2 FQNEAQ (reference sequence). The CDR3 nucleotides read TGTGCCAGCAGCTCAAACCTTCAAAGGGGTCTCGAGCAGTACTTC. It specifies CASSSNLQRGLEQYF.

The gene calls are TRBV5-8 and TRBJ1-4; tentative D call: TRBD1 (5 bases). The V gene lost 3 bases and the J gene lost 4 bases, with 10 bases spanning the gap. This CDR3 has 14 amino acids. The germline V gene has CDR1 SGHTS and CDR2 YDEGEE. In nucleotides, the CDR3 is TGTGCCAGCAGCTGGGGCTGGGTTAATGAAAAACTGTTTTTT. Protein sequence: CASSWGWVNEKLFF.

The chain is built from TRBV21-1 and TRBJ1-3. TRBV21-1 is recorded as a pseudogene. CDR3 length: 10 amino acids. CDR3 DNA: TGTGCCAGCAGCAGAAACACCATATATTTT. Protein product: CASSRNTIYF.

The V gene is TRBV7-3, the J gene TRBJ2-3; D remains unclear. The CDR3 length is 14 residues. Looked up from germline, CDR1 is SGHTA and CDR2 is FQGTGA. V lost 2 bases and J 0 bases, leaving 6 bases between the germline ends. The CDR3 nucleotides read TGTGCCAGCAGCTTACTCGGGAGCACAGATACGCAGTATTTT. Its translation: CASSLLGSTDTQYF.

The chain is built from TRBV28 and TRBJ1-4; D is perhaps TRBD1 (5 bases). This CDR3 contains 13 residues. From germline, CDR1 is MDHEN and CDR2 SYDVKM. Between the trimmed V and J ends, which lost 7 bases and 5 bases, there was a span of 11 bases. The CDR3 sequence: CASNNRRNEKLFF. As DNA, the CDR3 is TGTGCCAGCAATAACAGGCGGAATGAAAAACTGTTTTTT.

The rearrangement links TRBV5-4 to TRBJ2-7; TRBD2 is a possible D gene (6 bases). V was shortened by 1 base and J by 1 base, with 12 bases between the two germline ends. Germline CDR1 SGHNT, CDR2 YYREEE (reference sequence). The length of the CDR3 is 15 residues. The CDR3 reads CASSLWISGSYEQYF. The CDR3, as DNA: TGTGCCAGCAGCTTGTGGATTAGCGGTTCCTACGAGCAGTACTTC.

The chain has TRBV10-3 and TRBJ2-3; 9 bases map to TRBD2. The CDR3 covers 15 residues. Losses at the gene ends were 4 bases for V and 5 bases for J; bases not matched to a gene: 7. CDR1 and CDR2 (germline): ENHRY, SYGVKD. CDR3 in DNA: TGTGCCATCAGTGCGGCGGGAGGGCCGGGAGATACGCAGTATTTT. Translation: CAISAAGGPGDTQYF.

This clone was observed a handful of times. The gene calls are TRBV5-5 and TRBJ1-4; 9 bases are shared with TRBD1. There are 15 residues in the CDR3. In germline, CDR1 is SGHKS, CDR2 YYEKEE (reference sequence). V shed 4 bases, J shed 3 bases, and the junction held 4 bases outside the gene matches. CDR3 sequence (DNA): TGTGCCAGCAGCCGGACAGGGGATGCTAATGAAAAACTGTTTTTT. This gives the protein CASSRTGDANEKLFF. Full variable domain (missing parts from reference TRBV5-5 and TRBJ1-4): DAGVTQSPTHLIKTRGQQVTLRCSPISGHKSVSWYQQVLGQGPQFIFQYYEKEERGRGNFPDRFSARQFPNYSSELNVNALLLGDSALYLCASSRTGDANEKLFFGSGTQLSVL.

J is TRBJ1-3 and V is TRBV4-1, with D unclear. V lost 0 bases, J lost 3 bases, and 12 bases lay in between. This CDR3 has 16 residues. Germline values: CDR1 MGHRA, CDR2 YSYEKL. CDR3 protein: CASSQDGGMGGNTIYF. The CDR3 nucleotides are TGCGCCAGCAGCCAAGACGGAGGGATGGGTGGAAACACCATATATTTT.

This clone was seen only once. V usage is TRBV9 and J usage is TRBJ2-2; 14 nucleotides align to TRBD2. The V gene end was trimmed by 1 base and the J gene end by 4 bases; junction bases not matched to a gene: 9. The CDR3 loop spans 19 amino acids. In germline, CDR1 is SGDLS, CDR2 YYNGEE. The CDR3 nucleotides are TGTGCCAGCAGCGTATCCTCTGGACTAGCGGGAGGTCGCACCGGGGAGCTGTTTTTT. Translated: CASSVSSGLAGGRTGELFF.